This TCR beta chain was sequenced during a study of early stage breast cancer tumors. Study background: The ER+/PR+/HER2- tumors included fewer than ten ductal and four lobular carcinomas. Findings of the study overall: Comparing each tissue with blood distinguished tumor from normal in 14 of 16 patients.

Trimming took 8 bases from V and 10 from J; bases not matched to a gene: 7. The V gene's germline CDR1 is MNHNS and CDR2 SASEGT. The CDR3 spans 12 residues. Repertoires were generated with immunoSEQ multiplex PCR, while TCRdb's copy carries only in-frame clones and drops some. The sample shows about 25,000 clones, 65% to 70% of them seen only once. This clone showed up just once. Antigen: not known. This sequence originates from a person aged 55-75 years with breast cancer. Sequenced input: breast tumor tissue. The chain carries TRBV6-1 and TRBJ2-1, with TRBD1 identical over 8 bases. The CDR3 coding sequence is TGTGCCAGCCGGACAGGGCTGGGCGAGCAGTTCTTC. Translated, it gives CASRTGLGEQFF.